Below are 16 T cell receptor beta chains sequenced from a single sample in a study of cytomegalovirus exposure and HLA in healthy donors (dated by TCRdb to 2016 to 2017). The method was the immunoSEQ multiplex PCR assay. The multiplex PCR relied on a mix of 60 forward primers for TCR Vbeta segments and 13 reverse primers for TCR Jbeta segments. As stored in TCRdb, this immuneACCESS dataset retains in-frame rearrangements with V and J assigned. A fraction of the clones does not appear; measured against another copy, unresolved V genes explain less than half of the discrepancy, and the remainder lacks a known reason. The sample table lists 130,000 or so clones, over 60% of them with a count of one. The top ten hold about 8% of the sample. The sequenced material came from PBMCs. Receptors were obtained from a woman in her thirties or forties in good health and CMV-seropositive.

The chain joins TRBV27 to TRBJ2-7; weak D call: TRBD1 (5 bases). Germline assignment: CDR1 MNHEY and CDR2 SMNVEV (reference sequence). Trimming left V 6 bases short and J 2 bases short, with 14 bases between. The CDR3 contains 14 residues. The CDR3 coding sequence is TGTGCCAGCAGCGATGGGGCCGGACCCTACGAGCAGTACTTC. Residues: CASSDGAGPYEQYF.

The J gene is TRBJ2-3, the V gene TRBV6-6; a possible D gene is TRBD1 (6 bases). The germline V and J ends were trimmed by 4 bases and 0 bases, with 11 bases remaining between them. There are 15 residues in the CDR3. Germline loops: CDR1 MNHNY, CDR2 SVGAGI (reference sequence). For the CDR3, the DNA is TGTGCCAGCAGTTTACAGGGCCCGAGCACAGATACGCAGTATTTT. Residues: CASSLQGPSTDTQYF.

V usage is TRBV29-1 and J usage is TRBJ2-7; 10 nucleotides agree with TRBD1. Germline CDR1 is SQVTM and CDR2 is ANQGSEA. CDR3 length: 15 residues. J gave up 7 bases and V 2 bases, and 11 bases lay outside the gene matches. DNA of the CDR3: TGCAGCGTTGAATATGGGGGACAGGGGAATGGAGAGCAGTACTTC. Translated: CSVEYGGQGNGEQYF.

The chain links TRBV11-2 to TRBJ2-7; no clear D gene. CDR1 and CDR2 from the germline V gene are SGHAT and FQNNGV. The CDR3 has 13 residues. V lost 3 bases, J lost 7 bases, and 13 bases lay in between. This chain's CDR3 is CASSFGQSTEQYF. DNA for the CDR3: TGTGCCAGCAGCTTTGGGCAGAGTACAGAGCAGTACTTC.

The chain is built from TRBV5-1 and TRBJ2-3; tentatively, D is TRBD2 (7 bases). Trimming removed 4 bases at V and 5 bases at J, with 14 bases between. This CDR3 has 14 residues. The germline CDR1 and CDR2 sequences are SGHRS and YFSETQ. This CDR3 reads CASSGQRGQDTQYF. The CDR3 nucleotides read TGCGCCAGCAGCGGCCAGCGGGGACAAGATACGCAGTATTTT.

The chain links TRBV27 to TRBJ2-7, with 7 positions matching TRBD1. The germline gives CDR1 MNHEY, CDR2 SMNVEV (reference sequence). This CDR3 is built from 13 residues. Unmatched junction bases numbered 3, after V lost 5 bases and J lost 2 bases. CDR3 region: CASSPGTAYEQYF. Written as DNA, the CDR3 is TGTGCCAGCAGTCCTGGGACAGCCTACGAGCAGTACTTC.

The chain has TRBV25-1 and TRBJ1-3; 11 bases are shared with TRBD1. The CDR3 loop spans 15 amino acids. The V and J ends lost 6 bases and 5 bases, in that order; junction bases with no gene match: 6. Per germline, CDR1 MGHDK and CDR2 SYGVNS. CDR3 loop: CASSPGQGVRNTIYF. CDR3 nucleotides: TGTGCCAGCAGCCCGGGACAGGGGGTTCGAAACACCATATATTTT.

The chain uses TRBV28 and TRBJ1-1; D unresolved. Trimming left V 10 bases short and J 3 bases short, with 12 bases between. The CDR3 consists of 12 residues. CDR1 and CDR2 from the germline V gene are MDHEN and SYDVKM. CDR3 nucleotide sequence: TGTGCCACCAGAACTGCGTACACTGAAGCTTTCTTT. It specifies CATRTAYTEAFF.

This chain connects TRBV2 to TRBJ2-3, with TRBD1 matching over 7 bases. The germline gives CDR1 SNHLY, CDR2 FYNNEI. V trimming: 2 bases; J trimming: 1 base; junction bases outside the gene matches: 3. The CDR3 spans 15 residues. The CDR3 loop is CASSERQGGTDTQYF. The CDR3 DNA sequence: TGTGCCAGCAGTGAAAGGCAGGGGGGCACAGATACGCAGTATTTT. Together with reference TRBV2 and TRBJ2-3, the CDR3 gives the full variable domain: EPEVTQTPSHQVTQMGQEVILRCVPISNHLYFYWYRQILGQKVEFLVSFYNNEISEKSEIFDDQFSVERPDGSNFTLKIRSTKLEDSAMYFCASSERQGGTDTQYFGPGTRLTVL.

In DNA, the CDR3 is TGTGCCAGCGCCGAGGGGTGGGGGACACAAAACACTGAAGCTTTCTTT. Protein: CASAEGWGTQNTEAFF. The chain recombines TRBV18 with TRBJ1-1, with a weak D call TRBD1 (6 bases). This CDR3 contains 16 residues. The germline V and J ends were trimmed by 8 bases and 2 bases, with 21 bases remaining between them. Germline V gives CDR1 KGHSH, CDR2 LQKENI.

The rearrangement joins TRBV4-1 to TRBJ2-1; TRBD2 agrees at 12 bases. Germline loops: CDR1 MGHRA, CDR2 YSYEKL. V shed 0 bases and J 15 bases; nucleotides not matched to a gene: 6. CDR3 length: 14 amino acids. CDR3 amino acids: CASSQETSGGIVFF. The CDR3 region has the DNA TGCGCCAGCAGCCAAGAGACTAGCGGGGGAATAGTGTTCTTC.

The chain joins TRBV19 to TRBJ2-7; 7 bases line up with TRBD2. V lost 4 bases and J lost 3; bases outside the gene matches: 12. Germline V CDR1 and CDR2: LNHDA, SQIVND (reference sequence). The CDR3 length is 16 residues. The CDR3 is CASSTLGLSGNYEQYF. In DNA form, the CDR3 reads TGTGCCAGTAGTACTCTCGGACTAAGCGGGAACTACGAGCAGTACTTC.

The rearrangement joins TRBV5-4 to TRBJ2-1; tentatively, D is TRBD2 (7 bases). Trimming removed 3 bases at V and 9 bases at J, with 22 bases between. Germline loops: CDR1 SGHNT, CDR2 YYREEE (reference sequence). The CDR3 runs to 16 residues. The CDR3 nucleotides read TGTGCCAGCAGCTCGGGGGGCGGGCAGGGGTTCGGTGAGCAGTTCTTC. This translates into CASSSGGGQGFGEQFF.

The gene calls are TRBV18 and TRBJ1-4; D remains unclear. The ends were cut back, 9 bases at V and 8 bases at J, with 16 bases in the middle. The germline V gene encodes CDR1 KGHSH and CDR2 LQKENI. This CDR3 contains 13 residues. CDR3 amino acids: CASRGVDGEKLFF. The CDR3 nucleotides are TGTGCCAGTCGCGGGGTGGATGGCGAAAAACTGTTTTTT.

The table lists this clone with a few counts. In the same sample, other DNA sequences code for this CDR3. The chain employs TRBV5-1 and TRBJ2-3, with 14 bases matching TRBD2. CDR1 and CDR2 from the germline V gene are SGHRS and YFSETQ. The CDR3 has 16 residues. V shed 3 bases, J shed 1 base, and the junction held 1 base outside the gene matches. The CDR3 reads CASSSGLAGGTDTQYF. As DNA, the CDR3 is TGCGCCAGCAGCTCGGGACTAGCGGGAGGCACAGATACGCAGTATTTT.

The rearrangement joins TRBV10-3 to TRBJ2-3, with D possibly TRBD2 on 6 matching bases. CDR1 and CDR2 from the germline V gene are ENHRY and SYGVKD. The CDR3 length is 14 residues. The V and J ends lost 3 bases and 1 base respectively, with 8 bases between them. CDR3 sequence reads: CAISDSSGTDTQYF. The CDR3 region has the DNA TGTGCCATCAGTGACTCTAGCGGCACAGATACGCAGTATTTT.